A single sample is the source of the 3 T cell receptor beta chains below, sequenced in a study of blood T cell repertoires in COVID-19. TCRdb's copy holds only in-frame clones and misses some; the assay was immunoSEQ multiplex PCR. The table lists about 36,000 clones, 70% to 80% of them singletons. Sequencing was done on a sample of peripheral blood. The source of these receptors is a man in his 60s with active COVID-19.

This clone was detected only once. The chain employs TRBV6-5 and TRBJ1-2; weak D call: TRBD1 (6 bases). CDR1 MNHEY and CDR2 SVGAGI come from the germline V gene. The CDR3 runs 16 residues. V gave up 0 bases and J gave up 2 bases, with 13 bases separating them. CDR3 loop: CASSYSTGSSNYGYTF. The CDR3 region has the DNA TGTGCCAGCAGTTACTCGACAGGTTCATCAAACTATGGCTACACCTTC.

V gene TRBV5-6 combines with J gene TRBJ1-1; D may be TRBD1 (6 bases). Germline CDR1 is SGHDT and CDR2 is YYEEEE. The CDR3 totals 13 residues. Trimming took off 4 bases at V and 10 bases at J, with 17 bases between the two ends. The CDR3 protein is CASSIQTTGGAFF. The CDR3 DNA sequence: TGTGCCAGCAGCATCCAAACGACAGGCGGAGCTTTCTTT.

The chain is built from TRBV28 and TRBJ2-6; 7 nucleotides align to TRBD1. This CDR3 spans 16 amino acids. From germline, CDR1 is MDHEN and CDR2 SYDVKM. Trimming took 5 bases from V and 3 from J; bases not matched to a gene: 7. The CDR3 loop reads CASSQDRGHGANVLTF. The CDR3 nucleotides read TGTGCCAGCAGTCAAGATAGGGGGCATGGGGCCAACGTCCTGACTTTC.